Shown below are 6 T cell receptor beta chains from a single sample sequenced in a study of T-cell memory formation after mild COVID-19. One entry per CDR3 protein results from TCRdb running MiXCR on the 5' RACE reads. The sample lists over 25,000 distinct CDR3 sequences, under 25% occurring once. Material: PBMCs or a T cell subset sorted from them (not recorded which). The receptors shown here come from an adult who had mild COVID-19 (a few samples of this study predate the infection). Cell type and time point are not known.

This clonotype was counted ten times or more. The J gene is TRBJ2-1, the V gene TRBV6-1, with 8 positions matching TRBD1. J was trimmed by 5 bases and V by 7 bases; bases with no gene match: 10. The germline CDR1 and CDR2 sequences are MNHNS and SASEGT. CDR3 length: 15 amino acids. In DNA, the CDR3 is TGTGCCAGCACTTTATCCAGGGGGCTGGACAATGAGCAGTTCTTC. The encoded protein is CASTLSRGLDNEQFF.

At least ten counts were recorded for this clonotype. This rearrangement joins TRBV20-1 to TRBJ2-5; 14 bases fit TRBD2. V gave up 4 bases and J gave up 7 bases; unmatched junction bases: 8. Germline V gives CDR1 DFQATT, CDR2 SNEGSKA (reference sequence). CDR3 length: 15 residues. This chain's CDR3 is CSAKTSGREPGTQYF. The DNA for the CDR3 is TGCAGTGCTAAGACTAGCGGGAGGGAACCAGGGACCCAGTACTTC.

In its sample, this clonotype was seen many times. The CDR3 spells CAWSVGKIRDRDTEAFF. The CDR3 DNA follows: TGTGCCTGGAGTGTAGGCAAGATCCGGGACAGGGACACTGAAGCTTTCTTT. This chain links TRBV30 with TRBJ1-1; 9 bases fit TRBD1. Trimming cost V 0 bases and J 3 bases; bases outside gene matches: 11. The CDR3 covers 17 residues. The germline CDR1 and CDR2 sequences are GTSNPN and SVGIG (reference sequence).

This chain joins TRBV27 and TRBJ2-7; D is possibly TRBD1 or TRBD2 (5 bases each). In germline, CDR1 is MNHEY, CDR2 SMNVEV (reference sequence). The length of the CDR3 is 15 residues. Trimming shortened V by 5 bases and J by 8 bases, and 22 bases separated the two germline ends. The DNA of the CDR3 is TGTGCCAGCAGTGCCTCGATGTCAGGGACCGAGAAGCAGTACTTC. Protein product: CASSASMSGTEKQYF.

This clonotype was seen at least ten times. The rearrangement uses TRBV24-1 and TRBJ1-5; D is unclear. With 3 bases removed from V and 5 bases from J, the gap between germline ends came to 7 bases. The CDR3 is 13 residues long. Germline CDR1 is KGHDR and CDR2 is SFDVKD. The CDR3: CATSDARYQPQHF. In nucleotides, the CDR3 is TGTGCCACCAGTGATGCCCGGTATCAGCCCCAGCATTTT.

This clonotype was counted a few times. V gene TRBV27 combines with J gene TRBJ1-1; 8 positions agree with TRBD1. CDR3 length: 17 amino acids. From germline, CDR1 is MNHEY and CDR2 SMNVEV (reference sequence). Trimming at V came to 4 bases and at J to 3 bases, leaving 13 bases not matched to a gene. The CDR3 spells CASSSTGGSLLDTEAFF. DNA for the CDR3: TGTGCCAGCAGTTCCACAGGGGGTTCTCTTTTGGACACTGAAGCTTTCTTT.